One and the same sample provided the 15 T cell receptor beta chains below, sequenced in a study of blood T cells in healthy people across ages. Using a J-beta primer mix together with a sample-barcoded 5' primer, a second PCR was run for about 6 to 11 cycles. TCRdb used MiXCR to reprocess the 5' RACE reads, holding one entry per CDR3 protein. Among about 570,000 distinct CDR3 sequences listed, roughly a quarter were seen once. Sequences were obtained from blood. The origin of the receptors is a woman in her seventies in good health.

V and J are TRBV5-1 and TRBJ1-5, with a weak D call TRBD1 (5 bases). The CDR3 is 15 residues long. Trimming pared 0 bases from V and 3 bases from J, leaving 10 bases between. From germline, CDR1 is SGHRS and CDR2 YFSETQ. CDR3: CASSLVGAPNQPQHF. CDR3 nucleotides: TGCGCCAGCAGCTTGGTCGGGGCCCCCAATCAGCCCCAGCATTTT.

J is TRBJ1-2 and V is TRBV6-2 or TRBV6-3; 7 bases align to TRBD1. CDR1 is MNHEY, CDR2 SVGEGT, per germline. The CDR3 totals 14 residues. Unmatched junction bases numbered 8, after V lost 4 bases and J lost 6 bases. The CDR3 DNA reads as TGTGCCAGCAGTTCTTCACGCGACAGGGATGGCTACACCTTC. Its protein is CASSSSRDRDGYTF.

This clonotype has a handful of counts. V is TRBV3-1 and J is TRBJ1-4, with no clear D. This CDR3 contains 12 residues. The V and J ends lost 7 bases and 5 bases respectively, with 8 bases between them. Germline V gene sequence: CDR1 LGHDT, CDR2 YNNKEL (reference sequence). Here the CDR3 reads CASNLVNEKLFF. The CDR3 DNA reads as TGTGCCAGCAACCTTGTCAATGAAAAACTGTTTTTT.

This clonotype has more than one count but fewer than ten. The chain is built from TRBV9 and TRBJ2-7; possibly TRBD2 for D (6 bases). Germline values: CDR1 SGDLS, CDR2 YYNGEE. The CDR3 contains 14 residues. Deletions cut 4 bases from V and 2 bases from J, with 13 bases between. The CDR3 nucleotides read TGTGCCAGCAGCTCCGGGGGTGCAACCTACGAGCAGTACTTC. Translated, it gives CASSSGGATYEQYF.

This clonotype was counted only a few times. The CDR3 nucleotides are TGTGCCAGCAGCAAAATCACTAGCGGGGGGTGTAACACCGGGGAGCTGTTTTTT. Residues: CASSKITSGGCNTGELFF. This rearrangement joins TRBV21-1 to TRBJ2-2; the table calls TRBD2, which could not be checked here. TRBV21-1 is labeled a pseudogene. The CDR3 covers 18 residues.

This clonotype was detected a few times. The gene calls are TRBV4-2 and TRBJ2-3, with 7 bases aligning to TRBD2. Germline CDR1 reads LGHNA; CDR2 reads YNFKEQ. Trimming removed 0 bases from V and 2 bases from J; junction bases left unmatched: 8. The CDR3 length is 17 residues. CDR3 amino acids: CASSQDRSGDLTDTQYF. The CDR3 DNA reads as TGTGCCAGCAGCCAAGATCGCAGCGGGGACCTCACAGATACGCAGTATTTT.

The chain couples TRBV21-1 to TRBJ2-2; the table's TRBD1 call for D was not verified on the DNA. TRBV21-1 is a recognized pseudogene. The CDR3 has 17 residues. The CDR3 DNA reads TGTGCCAGCAGCAACCCTTTCAGGGGGTTTAACACCGGGGAGCTGTTTTTT. It translates to CASSNPFRGFNTGELFF.

A few counts support this clonotype. This chain links TRBV10-3 with TRBJ1-3; no clear D gene. The CDR3 spans 16 residues. The germline V gene encodes CDR1 ENHRY and CDR2 SYGVKD. Deletions cut 6 bases from V and 2 bases from J, with 17 bases between. In DNA, the CDR3 is TGTGCCATCAGCGGCTCCCCTTGGGGTACTGGAAACACCATATATTTT. Translating it yields CAISGSPWGTGNTIYF.

The chain links TRBV5-1 to TRBJ2-3; TRBD2 matches at 8 bases. The CDR3 is 16 amino acids. Trimming cost V 3 bases and J 4 bases; bases outside gene matches: 10. Germline V CDR1 and CDR2: SGHRS, YFSETQ. CDR3 region: CASSSRASGFSDTQYF. The DNA for the CDR3 is TGCGCCAGCAGCTCCAGGGCTAGCGGGTTTTCAGATACGCAGTATTTT.

The chain joins TRBV20-1 to TRBJ1-2; D is possibly TRBD1 (5 bases). From germline, CDR1 is DFQATT and CDR2 SNEGSKA (reference sequence). The V end lost 5 bases, the J end lost 4 bases, and 17 bases lay between the germline ends. CDR3 size: 14 residues. The CDR3 sequence: CSAPWTLGGYGYTF. DNA of the CDR3: TGCAGTGCTCCCTGGACTTTGGGGGGCTATGGCTACACCTTC.

The chain joins TRBV6-6 to TRBJ2-7; D unclear. Trimming took 0 bases from V and 3 from J, leaving 6 bases between them. There are 13 residues in the CDR3. Germline-derived CDR1 and CDR2 are MNHNY and SVGAGI (reference sequence). The CDR3 bases are TGTGCCAGCAGTTACTCAGGGTTCTACGAGCAGTACTTC. Translating gives CASSYSGFYEQYF.

This clonotype came up a few times. The CDR3 DNA sequence: TGTGCCAGCACCTATTCCAGGGAGTATGGCTACACCTTC. Residues: CASTYSREYGYTF. The chain links TRBV12-3 or TRBV12-4 to TRBJ1-2; the D gene is possibly TRBD1 (5 bases). V was cut by 7 bases and J by 5 bases, with 14 bases left in between. The CDR3 has 13 residues.

This clonotype was picked up a small number of times. Sequence at one end of the junction differs from germline and may be a read error. The chain uses TRBV7-2 and TRBJ2-1; TRBD2 matches 12 bases. Germline V gene lookup returns CDR1 SGHTA and CDR2 FQGNSA. The CDR3 runs 15 residues. CDR3 region: CASNLGLAGYNEQFF. The CDR3 DNA is TGTGCCAGCAACTTAGGACTAGCGGGGTACAATGAGCAGTTCTTC.

The chain combines TRBV18 with TRBJ1-3; D unclear. The germline CDR1 and CDR2 sequences are KGHSH and LQKENI. The CDR3 totals 15 residues. Trimming took off 1 base at V and 7 bases at J, with 14 bases between the two ends. The CDR3 here is CASSPLSRAGNTIYF. DNA of the CDR3: TGTGCCAGCTCACCACTGTCAAGGGCCGGGAACACCATATATTTT. The full variable domain, its missing parts supplied by reference TRBV18 and TRBJ1-3, is NAGVMQNPRHLVRRRGQEARLRCSPMKGHSHVYWYRQLPEEGLKFMVYLQKENIIDESGMPKERFSAEFPKEGPSILRIQQVVRGDSAAYFCASSPLSRAGNTIYFGEGSWLTVV.

The chain joins TRBV4-2 to TRBJ2-4; D perhaps matches TRBD2 (5 bases). Germline values: CDR1 LGHNA, CDR2 YNFKEQ. This CDR3 comprises 17 residues. V lost 0 bases and J lost 0, with 12 bases in between. Here the CDR3 DNA reads TGTGCCAGCAGCCAAGATCGGGAAGTTCTAGCCAAAAACATTCAGTACTTC. The encoded protein is CASSQDREVLAKNIQYF.